Listed below are T cell receptor beta chains from one sample, sequenced in a study of shared clonotypes between healthy human individuals. Clones were sequenced by immunoSEQ multiplex PCR, and TCRdb holds only the in-frame ones, with some missing. The sample lists hundreds of thousands of clones, around 97% seen once, with approximately 0.057% in the top ten. Sequences were obtained from naive CD4+ T cells sorted from blood. These receptors all come from a woman in her 30s in good health. The CDR3 runs from the conserved cysteine through the conserved F or W. D genes are given only for firm matches. Expanded clones get a size class; other rows say once, few or many, or leave the size out.

v_call	j_call	clone_size	d_call	cdr3_nt	cdr3_aa
TRBV10-2	TRBJ2-3	.	TRBD2	TGCGCCAGCAGTGAGTCAATCGTAGCGGGCACCGGGGTGGATACGCAGTATTTT	CASSESIVAGTGVDTQYF
TRBV25-1	TRBJ2-7	.	TRBD2	TGTGCCAGCAGTAGAGCGGGGAGCTCCTACGAGCAGTACTTC	CASSRAGSSYEQYF
TRBV9	TRBJ2-2	.	TRBD1	TGTGCCAGCAGCGTAGCCGGACAGGGAAGAACCGGGGAGCTGTTTTTT	CASSVAGQGRTGELFF
TRBV28	TRBJ2-7	.	.	TGTGCCAGCAGTCGAGGGGAAAGGCACTACGAGCAGTACTTC	CASSRGERHYEQYF
TRBV5-1	TRBJ2-7	.	TRBD2	TGCGCCAGCAGCTTAGGGACTAGCGGAACCTACGAGCAGTACTTC	CASSLGTSGTYEQYF
TRBV19	TRBJ1-1	.	TRBD1	TGTGCCAGTGGTACCGGGCGACCAGGGACAGAGAACACTGAAGCTTTCTTT	CASGTGRPGTENTEAFF
TRBV30	TRBJ1-3	.	.	TGTGCCTGGAGTAATGGAAACACCATATATTTT	CAWSNGNTIYF
TRBV15	TRBJ1-4	.	TRBD1	TGTGCCACCAGCAGGGACAGGAATGAAAAACTGTTTTTT	CATSRDRNEKLFF
TRBV4-2	TRBJ2-7	.	TRBD2	TGTGCCAGCAGCTTGGGCGGGAGGACCTACGAGCAGTACTTC	CASSLGGRTYEQYF
TRBV6-5	TRBJ2-7	.	TRBD1	TGTGCCAGCAGCAAGGGACAGATCTCCTACGAGCAGTACTTC	CASSKGQISYEQYF
TRBV27	TRBJ1-2	.	.	TGTGCCAGCAGTTTTAACAGGAGAACTTATGGCTACACCTTC	CASSFNRRTYGYTF
TRBV6-1	TRBJ1-1	.	.	TGTGCCAGCAGTGAACTGTCCGCGCGCACTGAAGCTTTCTTT	CASSELSARTEAFF
TRBV28	TRBJ2-3	.	.	TGTGCCAGCAGTTCCCATACTTCTATTGTCGCTACGCAGTATTTT	CASSSHTSIVATQYF
TRBV10-2	TRBJ2-3	.	.	TGCGCCAGCAGCGGCCCTGAGGTTAGAGATACGCAGTATTTT	CASSGPEVRDTQYF
TRBV4-1	TRBJ2-7	once	.	TGCGCCAGCAGCCCTGAGCCCCGTTCGGAAGGTACGTCCGAGCAGTACTTC	CASSPEPRSEGTSEQYF
TRBV28	TRBJ2-7	.	.	TGTGCCAGCAGTGGGCCAGACAGCTCCTACGAGCAGTACTTC	CASSGPDSSYEQYF
TRBV27	TRBJ2-2	.	TRBD1	TGTGCCAGCAGGGACAGGGGGGTTTTTACCGGGGAGCTGTTTTTT	CASRDRGVFTGELFF